The 28 T cell receptor beta chains presented below share a single source sample, sequenced in a study of T cells expressing NK-cell markers (dated by TCRdb to about 2020). Library construction relied on 5' RACE. The instrument was an Illumina HiSeq 2000. After TCRdb reprocessed the reads, each CDR3 protein sequence was kept as one row, without DNA. The sample's own table lists 550,000 or so distinct CDR3 sequences. Clones ranked in the top ten supply roughly 3.5% of the sample. What was sequenced was blood T cells: a sorted CD56 or NKG2C T cell subset, CD4+ or CD8+ T cells, or bulk PBMC T cells (not recorded which). The receptors come from a man aged 18 to 29 in good health. Donor details come from another sample of the same person, matched by shared clones.

The CDR3 loop reads CASSSFSGANVLTF. The chain links TRBV9 to TRBJ2-6. The CDR3 totals 14 residues. Germline assignment: CDR1 SGDLS and CDR2 YYNGEE.

This chain uses TRBV7-2 with TRBJ1-1. This CDR3 spans 14 amino acids. Germline CDR1 is SGHTA and CDR2 is FQGNSA. Here the CDR3 reads CASTFDDMNTEAFF.

CDR3 loop: CASSLALGQISIYEQYF. This chain links TRBV5-1 with TRBJ2-7; TCRdb names TRBD1, which stays unverified in the absence of DNA. The CDR3 contains 17 residues. Per germline, CDR1 SGHRS and CDR2 YFSETQ.

The chain is built from TRBV6-1 and TRBJ2-2; TCRdb picks TRBD2, but there is no DNA to check that call. Germline-derived CDR1 and CDR2 are MNHNS and SASEGT. The CDR3 is 14 residues long. The CDR3 region is CASSEVAGPGELFF.

The chain employs TRBV11-2 and TRBJ1-1; TCRdb reports TRBD1, a call that lacks DNA to check it against. Germline CDR1 is SGHAT and CDR2 is FQNNGV. This CDR3 comprises 18 residues. CDR3 sequence reads: CASSFNTGNIWGGTEAFF.

The chain employs TRBV29-1 and TRBJ2-1; checking the TCRdb D call of TRBD1 is not possible without DNA. The CDR3 sequence is 15 residues long. Per the germline V gene, CDR1 is SQVTM and CDR2 is ANQGSEA. The CDR3 is CSLSPTVGSYNEQFF.

The rearrangement uses TRBV7-2 and TRBJ2-2. CDR1 and CDR2 (germline): SGHTA, FQGNSA. The CDR3 has 15 residues. Here the CDR3 reads CASSLRVTKRGELFF.

V is TRBV7-9 and J is TRBJ2-1; the D call of TRBD2 rests on TCRdb alone, since no DNA is present to check it. The germline CDR1 and CDR2 sequences are SEHNR and FQNEAQ (reference sequence). The CDR3 spans 16 residues. The CDR3 spells CASSLRDFATYNEQFF.

The J gene is TRBJ2-2, the V gene TRBV9; TCRdb indicates TRBD1, and absent DNA this call remains unverified. The CDR3 loop spans 15 amino acids. Germline CDR1 and CDR2: SGDLS and YYNGEE. The CDR3 spells CASSVADINTGELFF.

This sequence joins TRBV6-2 or TRBV6-3 and TRBJ2-5; there is no DNA to check the TCRdb D call of TRBD1. The germline V gene has CDR1 MNHEY and CDR2 SVGEGT. The CDR3 contains 15 residues. The CDR3 is CASSYAGGFRETQYF.

The rearrangement links TRBV5-1 to TRBJ2-1; the TRBD2 assignment by TCRdb is unverifiable without DNA. The CDR3 is 15 residues long. Germline CDR1 reads SGHRS; CDR2 reads YFSETQ. CDR3: CASSLDGTSSDEQFF.

This chain uses TRBV7-8 with TRBJ2-6. The CDR3 runs to 14 residues. Germline lookup yields CDR1 SGHVS and CDR2 FQNEAQ. CDR3 in amino acids: CAACLSSGANVLTF.

The chain joins TRBV12-3 or TRBV12-4 to TRBJ2-2. The CDR3 sequence is 14 residues long. Here the CDR3 reads CASSPRTTAGELFF.

The rearrangement uses TRBV6-5 and TRBJ1-3; checking the TCRdb D call of TRBD1 is not possible without DNA. The CDR3 sequence is 18 residues long. CDR1 and CDR2 from the germline V gene are MNHEY and SVGAGI. Here the CDR3 reads CASSFSTPTGTSGNTIYF.

V and J are TRBV28 and TRBJ2-7; the D gene TCRdb calls, TRBD1, cannot be checked with no DNA. The CDR3 is made up of 11 amino acids. The germline V gene encodes CDR1 MDHEN and CDR2 SYDVKM. CDR3: CASMSRAEQYF.

V is TRBV12-3 or TRBV12-4 and J is TRBJ1-5; as DNA is missing, the TRBD1 call by TCRdb cannot be tested. CDR3 length: 14 amino acids. CDR3 in amino acids: CASSFAQGIQPQHF.

This chain links TRBV7-6 with TRBJ2-1; the D gene TCRdb calls, TRBD2, cannot be checked with no DNA. Germline assignment: CDR1 SGHVS and CDR2 FNYEAQ. There are 18 residues in the CDR3. The chain's CDR3 is CASSFLAGGPRTYNEQFF.

The chain carries TRBV20-1 and TRBJ1-1; TCRdb gives TRBD1 as the D gene, but with no DNA this cannot be confirmed. This CDR3 spans 12 amino acids. Per germline, CDR1 DFQATT and CDR2 SNEGSKA (reference sequence). CDR3 sequence reads: CSVSGESTEAFF.

This chain uses TRBV18 with TRBJ2-7; TCRdb's D call of TRBD1 is untestable without DNA. Germline-derived CDR1 and CDR2 are KGHSH and LQKENI. This CDR3 comprises 15 residues. The CDR3 sequence: CASSGLRDSLRVEYF. The complete variable domain, with remaining parts taken from reference TRBV18 and TRBJ2-7, reads NAGVMQNPRHLVRRRGQEARLRCSPMKGHSHVYWYRQLPEEGLKFMVYLQKENIIDESGMPKERFSAEFPKEGPSILRIQQVVRGDSAAYFCASSGLRDSLRVEYFGPGTRLTVT.

The chain recombines TRBV20-1 with TRBJ2-5; TCRdb reports TRBD2, a call that lacks DNA to check it against. The V gene's germline CDR1 is DFQATT and CDR2 SNEGSKA (reference sequence). The CDR3 spans 15 residues. The CDR3 reads CSAPPLAGSQETQYF.

The rearrangement uses TRBV27 and TRBJ2-1; the D call of TRBD2 rests on TCRdb alone, since no DNA is present to check it. The CDR3 totals 20 residues. Germline V gives CDR1 MNHEY, CDR2 SMNVEV (reference sequence). The CDR3: CASSSAPTSGRRGRGNEQFF.

The chain couples TRBV7-2 to TRBJ2-1; the D call from TCRdb, TRBD2, cannot be confirmed without DNA. The CDR3 has 16 residues. The V gene's germline CDR1 is SGHTA and CDR2 FQGNSA. The CDR3 is CASSLVGTSALNEQFF.

The chain links TRBV14 to TRBJ2-1; TCRdb's D call, TRBD1, is unchecked because there is no DNA. Germline lookup yields CDR1 SGHDN and CDR2 FVKESK. The CDR3 extends over 12 amino acids. The CDR3 loop reads CASSQGGRGQFF.

The chain uses TRBV7-9 and TRBJ1-4; the D call from TCRdb, TRBD1, cannot be confirmed without DNA. The CDR3 contains 15 residues. Germline V gene lookup returns CDR1 SEHNR and CDR2 FQNEAQ (reference sequence). The CDR3 is CASSSLGATNEKLFF.

The V call is TRBV4-2, the J call TRBJ2-3; the D gene TCRdb calls, TRBD2, cannot be checked with no DNA. The germline CDR1 and CDR2 sequences are LGHNA and YNFKEQ. This CDR3 comprises 16 residues. The CDR3 loop is CASSPPGTSSTDTQYF.

The genes are TRBV9 and TRBJ2-5. The CDR3 consists of 14 residues. CDR1 SGDLS and CDR2 YYNGEE come from the germline V gene. The CDR3 sequence: CASSPRHNQETQYF.

The chain joins TRBV28 to TRBJ2-7. This CDR3 comprises 14 residues. Germline CDR1 reads MDHEN; CDR2 reads SYDVKM. CDR3 residues: CASSLYSDSYEQYF.

The chain carries TRBV28 and TRBJ2-3; no DNA is available, so the TRBD2 call from TCRdb remains unchecked. Germline V lookup: CDR1 MDHEN, CDR2 SYDVKM. CDR3 length: 12 amino acids. CDR3 region: CASREAQDTQYF.